Shown below are 27 T cell receptor beta chains from a single sample sequenced in a study of T cell responses to AZD1222 COVID-19 vaccine. Profiled with immunoSEQ multiplex PCR; TCRdb holds only in-frame clones, not every one. Among roughly 120,000 clones listed, approximately 90% were seen once. The specimen was peripheral blood, collected 28 days after the second dose of the MenACWY control vaccine. The receptors were sampled from an adult who received the MenACWY meningococcal vaccine as a control.

The rearrangement joins TRBV11-3 to TRBJ2-1; possibly TRBD1 for D (5 bases). The CDR3 is made up of 15 amino acids. Trimming shortened V by 0 bases and J by 7 bases, and 13 bases separated the two germline ends. Per germline, CDR1 SGHNT and CDR2 YENEEA. The CDR3 is CASSLDPGYYNEQFF. In DNA, the CDR3 is TGTGCCAGCAGCTTAGATCCAGGGTATTATAATGAGCAGTTCTTC.

The chain uses TRBV11-2 and TRBJ2-3, with a tentative D call TRBD2 (6 bases). Germline V gene data show CDR1 as SGHAT and CDR2 as FQNNGV. The CDR3 extends over 16 amino acids. Trimming cost V 5 bases and J 4 bases, with 19 bases left between them. For the CDR3, the DNA is TGTGCCAGCAGCGACGGAGGGGCCGCAAGGTCAGATACGCAGTATTTT. This gives the protein CASSDGGAARSDTQYF.

The V gene is TRBV19, the J gene TRBJ1-6; D may be TRBD1 (5 bases). Between the trimmed V and J ends, which lost 5 bases and 11 bases, there was a span of 13 bases. The CDR3 runs 13 residues. Germline CDR1 is LNHDA and CDR2 is SQIVND (reference sequence). CDR3 nucleotides: TGTGCCAGTAGTGATCAGGGACTACCACCCCTCCACTTT. Its translation is CASSDQGLPPLHF.

The chain links TRBV6-5 to TRBJ2-2, with D perhaps TRBD1 (6 bases). Germline CDR1 and CDR2: MNHEY and SVGAGI. The V gene lost 6 bases and the J gene lost 4 bases, with 15 bases spanning the gap. The CDR3 runs to 15 residues. CDR3: CASSHRDTTTGELFF. In DNA form, the CDR3 reads TGTGCCAGCAGCCACCGGGACACGACCACCGGGGAGCTGTTTTTT.

The chain uses TRBV2 and TRBJ2-3; the match to TRBD2 covers 9 bases. Germline lookup yields CDR1 SNHLY and CDR2 FYNNEI. The CDR3 runs to 14 residues. Germline trimming cut 4 bases from V and 2 bases from J; bases unmatched to any gene: 1. In nucleotides, the CDR3 is TGTGCCAGCAGTGTGGGACTAGCCACAGATACGCAGTATTTT. The encoded protein is CASSVGLATDTQYF.

The CDR3: CASSQAGSYYTF. The CDR3 DNA sequence: TGTGCCAGCAGCCAAGCTGGCAGCTACTACACCTTC. The V gene is TRBV3-1 (or the pseudogene TRBV3-2), the J gene TRBJ1-2, with D unresolved. The CDR3 is made up of 12 amino acids. Trimming took 1 base from V and 10 from J, leaving 10 bases between them. The germline V gene encodes CDR1 LGHDT and CDR2 YNNKEL (reference sequence).

V and J are TRBV10-3 and TRBJ1-5; D is possibly TRBD1 (6 bases). Germline CDR1 ENHRY, CDR2 SYGVKD. There are 16 residues in the CDR3. V was cut by 5 bases and J by 0 bases, with 14 bases left in between. CDR3 DNA: TGTGCCATCAGTTTAGGGGGGGCTTCTAGCAATCAGCCCCAGCATTTT. Amino acids: CAISLGGASSNQPQHF.

This clone has just a few counts. The chain combines TRBV4-1 with TRBJ1-3; D is uncertain. CDR1 and CDR2 from the germline V gene are MGHRA and YSYEKL. V lost 0 bases, J lost 2 bases, and 2 bases lay in between. This CDR3 contains 13 residues. CDR3 nucleotides: TGCGCCAGCAGCCAAGATCCTGGAAACACCATATATTTT. Its translation is CASSQDPGNTIYF.

This chain links TRBV28 with TRBJ1-4, with 7 nucleotides matching TRBD1. After removal of 6 bases from V and 3 bases from J, the junction contained 13 bases not matched to a gene. Looked up from germline, CDR1 is MDHEN and CDR2 is SYDVKM. The CDR3 extends over 17 amino acids. This CDR3 is CASSSIVLQGPNEKLFF. The CDR3 DNA is TGTGCCAGCAGCTCCATTGTCCTACAGGGGCCTAATGAAAAACTGTTTTTT. The full variable domain, with the rest looked up from reference TRBV28 and TRBJ1-4, is DVKVTQSSRYLVKRTGEKVFLECVQDMDHENMFWYRQDPGLGLRLIYFSYDVKMKEKGDIPEGYSVSREKKERFSLILESASTNQTSMYLCASSSIVLQGPNEKLFFGSGTQLSVL.

V is TRBV6-2 or TRBV6-3 and J is TRBJ2-1; possibly TRBD2 for D (6 bases). The germline gives CDR1 MNHEY, CDR2 SVGEGT. V was pared by 6 bases and J by 4 bases, with 16 bases between. This CDR3 has 15 residues. The CDR3 DNA is TGTGCCAGCAGCCAAGCCGGGGGTTCGTACAATGAGCAGTTCTTC. Protein product: CASSQAGGSYNEQFF.

The rearrangement links TRBV24-1 to TRBJ2-3; TRBD2 is a possible D gene (6 bases). Germline-derived CDR1 and CDR2 are KGHDR and SFDVKD. This CDR3 is 12 amino acids long. Trimming left V 9 bases short and J 6 bases short, with 12 bases between. CDR3 coding DNA: TGTGCCACCTCTCCAGGGAGGGATACGCAGTATTTT. It specifies CATSPGRDTQYF.

A few counts support this clone. In DNA, the CDR3 is TGCGCCAGCAGCCCCCACTTCTTAAGCTCCTATAATTCACCCCTCCACTTT. Translation gives CASSPHFLSSYNSPLHF. The chain recombines TRBV4-1 with TRBJ1-6; D uncertain. Germline V gene data show CDR1 as MGHRA and CDR2 as YSYEKL. Trimming cost V 4 bases and J 0 bases, with 13 bases left between them. The CDR3 spans 17 residues.

V and J are TRBV7-6 and TRBJ1-1, with TRBD1 matching over 8 bases. Germline assignment: CDR1 SGHVS and CDR2 FNYEAQ. The CDR3 is 14 residues long. J gave up 1 base and V 4 bases, and 2 bases lay outside the gene matches. The CDR3 reads CASSSDRGNTEAFF. CDR3 DNA sequence: TGTGCCAGCAGCTCAGACAGGGGGAACACTGAAGCTTTCTTT.

The genes are TRBV7-2 and TRBJ1-5; D is unresolved. The CDR3 covers 13 residues. CDR1 is SGHTA, CDR2 FQGNSA, per germline. V dropped 6 bases and J dropped 4 bases, with 10 bases sitting between them. The CDR3: CASRRTSNQPQHF. As DNA, the CDR3 is TGTGCCAGCAGGCGGACCTCAAATCAGCCCCAGCATTTT. The whole variable domain, remainder taken from reference TRBV7-2 and TRBJ1-5, is GAGVSQSPSNKVTEKGKDVELRCDPISGHTALYWYRQSLGQGLEFLIYFQGNSAPDKSGLPSDRFSAERTGGSVSTLTIQRTQQEDSAVYLCASRRTSNQPQHFGDGTRLSIL.

This clone was recorded a few times. The chain has TRBV19 and TRBJ1-4; no firm D call. The CDR3 length is 15 residues. Looked up from germline, CDR1 is LNHDA and CDR2 is SQIVND (reference sequence). V shed 5 bases and J shed 4 bases, with 14 bases lying between them. The CDR3 DNA follows: TGTGCCAGTAGTCCCCTTGGCACCCTTAATGAAAAACTGTTTTTT. Translated: CASSPLGTLNEKLFF.

This clone appeared a few times. The chain carries TRBV5-1 and TRBJ2-1; 8 positions agree with TRBD2. The J segment lost 4 bases and the V segment lost 0 bases, leaving 3 bases of the junction unmatched. Germline CDR1 is SGHRS and CDR2 is YFSETQ. The CDR3 covers 15 residues. CDR3 protein: CASSLGLAQYNEQFF. For the CDR3, the DNA is TGCGCCAGCAGCTTGGGACTAGCGCAATACAATGAGCAGTTCTTC.

As for this clone: One end of the junction does not line up with germline, which may come from a read error. The chain has TRBV6-5 and TRBJ2-7; 9 bases match TRBD1. CDR3 length equals 15 residues. Germline CDR1 MNHEY, CDR2 SVGAGI. The CDR3 loop reads CASSNSGQGANEQYF. The CDR3 nucleotides read TGTGCCAGCAGTAACTCGGGACAGGGTGCCAACGAGCAGTACTTC.

The chain uses TRBV30 and TRBJ2-7; 9 bases fit TRBD2. The germline CDR1 and CDR2 sequences are GTSNPN and SVGIG (reference sequence). Trimming at V came to 0 bases and at J to 2 bases, leaving 11 bases not matched to a gene. The CDR3 totals 17 residues. The CDR3 is CAWSVPQLAGGPYEQYF. The CDR3 nucleotides are TGTGCCTGGAGTGTACCCCAACTTGCGGGAGGGCCCTACGAGCAGTACTTC.

This clone was detected a few times. This chain uses TRBV25-1 with TRBJ1-2; no clear D. Germline V gene sequence: CDR1 MGHDK, CDR2 SYGVNS. V was cut by 1 base and J by 5 bases, with 14 bases left in between. The CDR3 covers 15 residues. The CDR3: CASSEWGNGEYGYTF. The CDR3 DNA sequence: TGTGCCAGCAGTGAATGGGGTAATGGGGAGTATGGCTACACCTTC.

V and J are TRBV30 and TRBJ2-1; TRBD2 aligns across 10 bases. The germline CDR1 and CDR2 sequences are GTSNPN and SVGIG (reference sequence). J gave up 5 bases and V 2 bases, and 6 bases lay outside the gene matches. The CDR3 is made up of 15 amino acids. CDR3 protein: CAWSTLAGINNEQFF. In DNA, the CDR3 is TGTGCCTGGAGTACACTAGCGGGAATTAACAATGAGCAGTTCTTC. Using reference TRBV30 and TRBJ2-1 for the parts outside the CDR3, the full variable domain is SQTIHQWPATLVQPVGSPLSLECTVEGTSNPNLYWYRQAAGRGLQLLFYSVGIGQISSEVPQNLSASRPQDRQFILSSKKLLLSDSGFYLCAWSTLAGINNEQFFGPGTRLTVL.

This clone was seen once. The chain links TRBV18 to TRBJ2-7; 12 nucleotides align to TRBD2. J was trimmed by 7 bases and V by 4 bases; bases with no gene match: 8. Germline loops: CDR1 KGHSH, CDR2 LQKENI. The CDR3 length is 15 residues. The CDR3: CASSHRLAGVGEQYF. The CDR3 bases are TGTGCCAGCTCACATAGACTAGCGGGAGTTGGGGAGCAGTACTTC.

The CDR3 DNA follows: TGTGCCAGCAGCTTAGCGAATCGCGTGAACACTGAAGCTTTCTTT. Its translation: CASSLANRVNTEAFF. The chain links TRBV7-2 to TRBJ1-1; D unresolved. Trimming took off 0 bases at V and 0 bases at J, with 8 bases between the two ends. Germline V gene lookup returns CDR1 SGHTA and CDR2 FQGNSA. The CDR3 runs to 15 residues.

This chain connects TRBV12-3 or TRBV12-4 to TRBJ2-2; D is ambiguous. The CDR3 spans 12 residues. With 1 base removed from V and 8 bases from J, the gap between germline ends came to 5 bases. The CDR3 region has the DNA TGTGCCAGCAGTTTAGGCCTTGGGGAGCTGTTTTTT. This translates into CASSLGLGELFF.

The chain has TRBV7-9 and TRBJ2-1; tentative D call: TRBD1 (6 bases). CDR1 and CDR2 from the germline V gene are SEHNR and FQNEAQ (reference sequence). The CDR3 has 16 amino acids. V shed 5 bases and J shed 8 bases, with 22 bases lying between them. CDR3 coding DNA: TGTGCCAGCAGCCCACTCCGAGGCAGGGGCTTGGATGAGCAGTTCTTC. Its protein is CASSPLRGRGLDEQFF.

This sequence joins TRBV19 and TRBJ2-1; 9 bases agree with TRBD2. This CDR3 contains 15 residues. With V trimmed by 6 bases and J by 7 bases, 10 bases remained unmatched. CDR1 and CDR2 from the germline V gene are LNHDA and SQIVND (reference sequence). DNA of the CDR3: TGTGCCAGTAGACCAAGCGGGGGGCCGGGGAATGAGCAGTTCTTC. It specifies CASRPSGGPGNEQFF. Using reference TRBV19 and TRBJ2-1 for the parts outside the CDR3, the full variable domain is DGGITQSPKYLFRKEGQNVTLSCEQNLNHDAMYWYRQDPGQGLRLIYYSQIVNDFQKGDIAEGYSVSREKKESFPLTVTSAQKNPTAFYLCASRPSGGPGNEQFFGPGTRLTVL.

The rearrangement uses TRBV27 and TRBJ1-5; 8 nucleotides match TRBD1. Trimming removed 5 bases from V and 6 bases from J; junction bases left unmatched: 9. The CDR3 sequence is 15 residues long. The germline CDR1 and CDR2 sequences are MNHEY and SMNVEV (reference sequence). CDR3: CASSLGGQGAQPQHF. The CDR3 DNA follows: TGTGCCAGCAGTCTCGGAGGGCAGGGGGCTCAGCCCCAGCATTTT.

The chain is built from TRBV4-1 and TRBJ2-1; 10 bases map to TRBD2. V trimming: 4 bases; J trimming: 6 bases; junction bases outside the gene matches: 3. The CDR3 has 14 residues. CDR1 MGHRA and CDR2 YSYEKL come from the germline V gene. CDR3 loop: CASSPSGGVNEQFF. DNA for the CDR3: TGCGCCAGCAGCCCAAGCGGGGGGGTCAATGAGCAGTTCTTC.